A selection of T cell receptor beta chains follows, all from one sample in a study of T cells in Graves' hyperthyroidism and ophthalmopathy. TCRdb called the multiplex PCR reads again in MiXCR, with one record for every CDR3 protein. The sample contains around 600,000 distinct CDR3 sequences, 45% of which appear only once. Sequencing was done on a sample of peripheral blood or thyroid tissue (not recorded which). The receptors here all came from an adult man with Graves' disease, either hyperthyroidism or ophthalmopathy (not recorded which). The CDR3 runs from the conserved cysteine through the conserved F or W. The order of the fields is J gene, V gene, CDR3 protein.

J gene: TRBJ1-3
V gene: TRBV2
CDR3 protein: CASSEGGGDTIYF

J gene: TRBJ1-2
V gene: TRBV4-2
CDR3 protein: CASNLGTGVTYGYTF

J gene: TRBJ1-4
V gene: TRBV6-5
CDR3 protein: CASSYSGNEKLFF

J gene: TRBJ1-1
V gene: TRBV6-5
CDR3 protein: CASSDAWGPEFF

J gene: TRBJ1-4
V gene: TRBV29-1
CDR3 protein: CSVEQGWELFF

J gene: TRBJ1-3
V gene: TRBV4-1
CDR3 protein: CASSQDLPYTIYF

J gene: TRBJ1-5
V gene: TRBV7-8
CDR3 protein: CASSETGFQPQHF

J gene: TRBJ2-5
V gene: TRBV29-1
CDR3 protein: CSVLDVLETQYF

J gene: TRBJ2-5
V gene: TRBV7-9
CDR3 protein: CASTKFAGGETQYF

J gene: TRBJ2-5
V gene: TRBV27
CDR3 protein: CASSWTGVETQYF

J gene: TRBJ1-6
V gene: TRBV6-4
CDR3 protein: CASSDGQGAVSSPLHF

J gene: TRBJ1-1
V gene: TRBV7-9
CDR3 protein: CASTLLGGTEAFF